What follows is one T cell receptor beta chain and its context. Its antigen is not identified. CDR1 is SNHLY and CDR2 is FYNNEI in the germline V gene. Trimming removed 5 bases at V and 7 bases at J, with 18 bases between. The CDR3 extends over 15 amino acids. The primer mix had 60 Vbeta and 13 Jbeta primers. Sequencing was performed with immunoSEQ multiplex PCR; in TCRdb, only in-frame clones are kept and a portion is missing. The sample lists about 170,000 clones, about 82% seen once, with about 0.69% in the top ten. This specimen belongs to a study of cytomegalovirus exposure and HLA in healthy donors. Study results and caveats: The authors judged a highly shared variant cluster likely a sequencing artifact. For most TCR beta V segments, an earlier analysis put the productive rate at about 90% or about 30% of the time.

The sequence was collected from a female donor in good health and CMV-seronegative. The gene calls are TRBV2 and TRBJ2-1, with a tentative D call TRBD1 (5 bases). The specimen was PBMCs. The CDR3 here is CASSSTGTESNEQFF. CDR3 sequence (DNA): TGTGCCAGCAGTTCCACAGGTACAGAGTCTAATGAGCAGTTCTTC.